The clone carrying this T cell receptor beta chain was picked up a small number of times. Antigen: not known. Germline loops: CDR1 MNHNY, CDR2 SVGAGI (reference sequence). The CDR3 has 12 amino acids. The ends were cut back, 2 bases at V and 8 bases at J, with 6 bases in the middle. TCRdb used MiXCR to reprocess the RT-PCR reads, holding one entry per CDR3 protein. The table records around 500,000 distinct CDR3 sequences, roughly 11% of them present only once. This sample is drawn from a study of response to subunit inactivated influenza vaccine. Study-level results: Each seasonal influenza vaccination recruits few new T cells, the authors suggested.

The chain combines TRBV6-6 with TRBJ1-4; D call uncertain. The clonotype was recovered from a man aged 45-65 years who received an inactivated influenza vaccine. The sample in question was PBMCs from blood, obtained about 40 days after vaccination. The CDR3 bases are TGTGCCAGCAGTTACGGGTGGGAAAAACTGTTTTTT. Translation gives CASSYGWEKLFF.